This T cell receptor beta chain is from a study of beta chain features in type 1 diabetes. Of note for this clone: Its cognate antigen is unknown.

Study-level points and caveats: Patients with type 1 diabetes showed fewer VDJ junction insertions and more deletions.

V gave up 6 bases and J gave up 2 bases, with 14 bases separating them. This CDR3 region has 14 residues. Germline V gene sequence: CDR1 SQVTM, CDR2 ANQGSEA. Sequencing targeted expressed TCRB transcripts, as all isolated RNA had been reverse transcribed. Assay: immunoSEQ multiplex PCR; the TCRdb copy retains only in-frame clones and omits some. The profile covers hundreds of thousands of clones, with about an eighth appearing a single time and about 0.045% taken by the ten largest. Sorting produced populations that all topped 95% purity. Sequencing was carried out using naive CD4+ T cells from blood. The chain employs TRBV29-1 and TRBJ1-3; no clear D. This receptor was obtained from a woman aged 18 to 35 in good health. The CDR3 nucleotides read TGCAGCGTGGAGCAGGTAGTCGCTGGAAACACCATATATTTT. It specifies CSVEQVVAGNTIYF.